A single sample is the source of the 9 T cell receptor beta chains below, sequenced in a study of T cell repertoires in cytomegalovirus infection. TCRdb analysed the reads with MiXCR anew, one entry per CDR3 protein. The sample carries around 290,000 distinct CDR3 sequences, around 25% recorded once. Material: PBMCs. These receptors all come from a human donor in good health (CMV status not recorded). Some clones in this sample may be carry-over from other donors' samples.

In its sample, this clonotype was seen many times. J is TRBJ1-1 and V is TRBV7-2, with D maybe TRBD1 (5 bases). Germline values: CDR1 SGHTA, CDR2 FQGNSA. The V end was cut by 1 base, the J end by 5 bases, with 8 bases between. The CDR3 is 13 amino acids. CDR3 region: CASSLVGDTEAFF. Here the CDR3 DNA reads TGTGCCAGCAGCTTAGTAGGGGATACTGAAGCTTTCTTT.

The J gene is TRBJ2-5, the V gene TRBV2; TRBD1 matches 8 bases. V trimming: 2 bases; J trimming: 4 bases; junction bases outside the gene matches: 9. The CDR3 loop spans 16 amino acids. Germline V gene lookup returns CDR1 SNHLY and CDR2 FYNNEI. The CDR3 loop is CASSEFGTGLRETQYF. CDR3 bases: TGTGCCAGCAGTGAATTTGGGACAGGACTAAGAGAGACCCAGTACTTC. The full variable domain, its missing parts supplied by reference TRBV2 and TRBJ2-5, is EPEVTQTPSHQVTQMGQEVILRCVPISNHLYFYWYRQILGQKVEFLVSFYNNEISEKSEIFDDQFSVERPDGSNFTLKIRSTKLEDSAMYFCASSEFGTGLRETQYFGPGTRLLVL.

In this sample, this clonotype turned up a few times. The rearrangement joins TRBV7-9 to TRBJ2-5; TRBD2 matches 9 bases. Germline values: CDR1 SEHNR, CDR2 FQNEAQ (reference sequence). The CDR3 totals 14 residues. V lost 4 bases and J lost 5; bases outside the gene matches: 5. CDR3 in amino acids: CASSSSGTSETQYF. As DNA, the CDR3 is TGTGCCAGCAGCTCCTCCGGGACTAGCGAGACCCAGTACTTC.

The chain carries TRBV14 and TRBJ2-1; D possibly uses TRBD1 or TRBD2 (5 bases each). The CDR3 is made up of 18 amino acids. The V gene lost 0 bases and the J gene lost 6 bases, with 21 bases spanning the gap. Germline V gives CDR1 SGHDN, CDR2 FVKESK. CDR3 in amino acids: CASSQDRGFRVLGNEQFF. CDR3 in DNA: TGTGCCAGCAGCCAAGATCGGGGCTTTAGAGTCCTGGGCAATGAGCAGTTCTTC.

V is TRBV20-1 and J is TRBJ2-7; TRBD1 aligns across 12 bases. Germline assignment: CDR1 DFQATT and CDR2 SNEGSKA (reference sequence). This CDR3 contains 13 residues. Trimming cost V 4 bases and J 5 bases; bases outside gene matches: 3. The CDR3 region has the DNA TGCAGTGCTAAGGGACAGGGGGCGAACGAGCAGTACTTC. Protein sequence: CSAKGQGANEQYF.

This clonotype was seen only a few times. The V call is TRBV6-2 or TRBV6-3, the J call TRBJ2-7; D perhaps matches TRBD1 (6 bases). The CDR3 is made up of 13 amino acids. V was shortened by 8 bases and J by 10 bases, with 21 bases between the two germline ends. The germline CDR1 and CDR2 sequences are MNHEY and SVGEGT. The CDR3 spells CASVPGHDYGQYF. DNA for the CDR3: TGTGCCAGCGTCCCGGGACATGACTACGGACAGTACTTC.

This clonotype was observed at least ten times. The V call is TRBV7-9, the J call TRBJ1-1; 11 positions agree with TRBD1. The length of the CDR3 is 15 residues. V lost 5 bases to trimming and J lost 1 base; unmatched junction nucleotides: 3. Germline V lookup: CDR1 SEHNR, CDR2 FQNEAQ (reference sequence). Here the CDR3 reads CASSTGQGANTEAFF. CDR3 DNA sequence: TGTGCCAGCAGCACTGGACAGGGGGCGAACACTGAAGCTTTCTTT.

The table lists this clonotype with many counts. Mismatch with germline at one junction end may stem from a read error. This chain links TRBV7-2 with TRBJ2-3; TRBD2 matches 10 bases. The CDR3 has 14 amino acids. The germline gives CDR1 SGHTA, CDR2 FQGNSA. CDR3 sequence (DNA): TGTGCCAGCAGCTTAGAAATCGGACTAGCGGTTAAGAATTTT. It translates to CASSLEIGLAVKNF.

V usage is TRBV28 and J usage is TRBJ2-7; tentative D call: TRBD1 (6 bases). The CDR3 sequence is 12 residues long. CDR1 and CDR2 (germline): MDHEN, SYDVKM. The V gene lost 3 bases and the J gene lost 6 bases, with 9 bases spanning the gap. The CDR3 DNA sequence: TGTGCCAGCAGTTTCGGACAGAGCGAGCAGTACTTC. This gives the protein CASSFGQSEQYF.